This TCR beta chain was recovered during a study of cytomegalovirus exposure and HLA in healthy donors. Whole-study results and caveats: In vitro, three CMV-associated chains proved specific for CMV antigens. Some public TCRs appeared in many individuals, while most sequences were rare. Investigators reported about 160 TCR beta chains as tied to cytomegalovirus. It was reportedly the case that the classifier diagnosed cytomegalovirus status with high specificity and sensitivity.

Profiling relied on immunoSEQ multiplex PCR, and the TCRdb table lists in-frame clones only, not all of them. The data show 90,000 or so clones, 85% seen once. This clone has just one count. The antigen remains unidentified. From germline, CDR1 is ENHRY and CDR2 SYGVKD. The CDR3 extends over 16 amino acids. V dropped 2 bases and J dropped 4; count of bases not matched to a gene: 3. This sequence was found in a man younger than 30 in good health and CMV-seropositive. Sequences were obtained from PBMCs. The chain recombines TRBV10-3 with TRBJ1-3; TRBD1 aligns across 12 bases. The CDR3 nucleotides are TGTGCCATCAGTGAGAGGGACAGGGGGCCCGGAAACACCATATATTTT. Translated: CAISERDRGPGNTIYF.